A single TCR beta chain is shown here with its context. The antigen is undetermined. This record belongs to a study of vaccination effects on CD4 cells after COVID-19. Profiled with immunoSEQ multiplex PCR; TCRdb holds only in-frame clones, not every one. The table shows around 16,000 clones, with around 70% occurring only once. Antigen-specific CD4+ T cells were first expanded with viral peptide pools by the ViraFEST assay and only then sequenced. Once cultured for around 11 days, the cells underwent separation to obtain CD4+ T cells. It was two doses of either the BNT162b2 or mRNA-1273 vaccine that participants received. Nucleocapsid antibodies were negative in the vaccine recipients, who had never had SARS-CoV-2 infection. In culture with 10 IU/ml IL-2 and 9 to 10 ug/ml peptides, PBMC were grown at around 1.8 million per well. Sequences were derived from CD4+ T cells from PBMCs cultured with SARS-CoV-2 spike peptides, sampled after COVID-19 vaccination. The receptor was derived from a human donor who received a COVID-19 vaccine.

The CDR3 loop is CASSRQNRGSSYNEQFF. The CDR3, as DNA: TGTGCCAGCTCACGACAAAACAGGGGGAGCTCCTACAATGAGCAGTTCTTC. The rearrangement uses TRBV18 and TRBJ2-1, with 8 nucleotides matching TRBD1. Germline CDR1 is KGHSH and CDR2 is LQKENI. The V and J ends lost 4 bases and 0 bases, in that order; junction bases with no gene match: 8. The CDR3 has 17 amino acids.